This T cell receptor beta chain was sequenced in a study of T cells in Graves' hyperthyroidism and ophthalmopathy (dated by TCRdb to between 2017 and 2020). Concerning the study at large: Peripheral blood samples were taken at the time of initial diagnosis, prior to any treatment. A discovery cohort of roughly 96 patients, about 43 with Graves' ophthalmopathy and 57 with stable Graves' hyperthyroidism, was used to find distinguishing TCR V-J signatures. Whether ophthalmopathy could be predicted prospectively was tested in an independent validation cohort made up of about 18 hyperthyroidism patients plus 17 patients who later progressed to ophthalmopathy. For training and testing, the approximately 97 patients in the discovery cohort were randomly divided in a 7:3 ratio. In several Graves' hyperthyroidism patients, the study also compared T-cell repertoires from thyroid tissue with T-cell repertoires from blood. After sampling, hyperthyroidism patients received methimazole starting at 30 mg daily, and ophthalmopathy patients received high-dose intravenous methylprednisolone. TCR Vbeta CDR3 sequencing of roughly 140 peripheral blood samples (around 45 ophthalmopathy, over 70 hyperthyroidism and about 17 progressor patients) is reported in the paper.

At least ten counts were recorded for this clonotype. The antigen it recognizes is unknown. Base qualities are not at hand, and no much larger clone is one base apart. The CDR3, from cysteine to phenylalanine, totals 15 residues. Only the CDR3 region is kept as DNA, spanning 45 bases read in frame from base 1. Trimming takes 4 bases off V and 4 bases off J; junction bases not matched to a gene: 8. The germline V gene encodes CDR1 SEHNR and CDR2 FQNEAQ (reference sequence). The full study reports these points: A 13 V-J signature model separated ophthalmopathy from stable hyperthyroidism, with approximately 86% sensitivity and 81.08% specificity in cross-validation and 80%/75% in testing. No statistical method was used to fix the sample size in advance, and group allocation was not hidden from the investigators. In validation, the model predicted progression to ophthalmopathy with just under 71% sensitivity and approximately 74% specificity, a median of about six months before onset. Most expanded thyroid clonotypes (frequency above 0.001) were also detected in blood, suggesting blood repertoires may reflect thyroid immune responses.

Hyperthyroidism patients were newly diagnosed, had a disease duration of under 2 months, and were aged 18 to 65 years. The study excluded patients with uncontrolled infections, other autoimmune diseases, pregnancy or lactation. Diagnoses relied on clinical symptoms, serum thyroxine and TRAb, thyroid ultrasound and orbital computed tomography. Blood from progressor patients was collected at the time of first diagnosis with hyperthyroidism, before any ophthalmopathy symptoms had appeared. Ficoll-Paque density gradient centrifugation was used to isolate PBMCs from approximately 10 ml of fresh peripheral blood. Patients classed as progressors first received a Graves' hyperthyroidism diagnosis and then went on to develop ophthalmopathy during follow-up. Total RNA was extracted using Trizol reagent, and RNA quality was assessed on an Agilent 2100 Bioanalyzer. The TCR beta CDR3 regions were amplified from the RNA transcripts. The first round of RT-PCR for the TCR CDR3 was performed with the HTBI primer set and the Qiagen OneStep RT-PCR kit. The libraries were constructed in a second round of multiplex PCR and then size-selected and purified. The libraries were sequenced on an Illumina HiSeq2000 using paired-end 100 bp reads. For the original study's pipeline: SOAPnuke was used to process the raw data, with reads discarded if the reads contained adapters or uncalled bases, had a mean Phred below 15, or lacked an exact constant-primer or identifier match. COPE v1.2.5 was used to merge the high-quality paired reads, and each unique nucleotide sequence was defined as a clonotype. Clonotypes were aligned to IMGT TRBV, TRBD and TRBJ reference segments using MiTCR v1.1. The analysis included only V-J combinations with a frequency above 0.0001, which together covered more than 99% of the repertoires. A TCS score was defined as the ratio between F50 (clonal expansion) and ExV (chaos), using BLOSUM62-based TCRdist between CDR3 peptides within each V-J. Welch's t-statistics and random forest reduced approximately 520 V-J features to 13, which were used in a naive Bayes classifier (R e1071). TCRdb reprocessed the public reads (quality trimming at Q25 with fastp, clone calling with MiXCR) and kept in-frame beta chains. Rows are combined by CDR3 protein, so each entry shows the most common genes and DNA. Clone size and V and J calls follow TCRdb, not the original study. This sample has fewer than 450,000 distinct CDR3 sequences in its table, and approximately 18% of those were observed once. The top ten clones comprise around a third of the sample.

Sequencing input: blood. The receptor's source is a young woman with Graves' hyperthyroidism that later progressed to Graves' ophthalmopathy. The chain is assembled from TRBV7-9 and TRBJ2-5; 8 junctional bases match TRBD1. The CDR3 has the sequence CASSSRQGYRETQYF. The bases are TGTGCCAGCAGCTCCCGACAGGGGTATCGAGAGACCCAGTACTTC.